This T cell receptor (beta chain) was sequenced for a study of T cell repertoires in cytomegalovirus infection (dated by TCRdb to between 2018 and 2021). General notes on the study: Donor HLA type was relevant to the analysis, because carriage of CMV infection together with the matching HLA type was indicated by public TCR beta signatures. Points the paper makes about the study in general: In both this cohort and an independent roughly 350-donor cohort, the cumulative frequency of public TCR beta family members distinguished carriers of CMV infection plus the relevant HLA type. The ex vivo response was dominated by HLA-C-restricted CMV-specific TCR beta clonotypes, which also provided the single most frequent clonotype in two of eight donors.

Reads for this sample came from an Illumina HiSeq 1500. Clones were called with MiXCR by TCRdb after fastp trimmed the public reads at Q25, and only in-frame beta chains were retained. A single entry per CDR3 protein holds the most common genes and DNA from its merged rows. The sample table holds some 200,000 distinct CDR3 sequences, of which about 21% were seen once. About 2.9% of the sample is in the top ten clones. V loses 3 bases, J loses 0 bases, and the germline ends lie 7 bases apart. The germline V gene supplies CDR1 SGHDT and CDR2 YYEEEE. Counted from cysteine to phenylalanine, this CDR3 has 14 amino acids. The retained sequence is limited to the CDR3, 42 bases, with the frame set at the first base. Comments on this clonotype: No antigen is known for it. The input lacks base qualities; no much larger clone sits a single base away.

This TCR was recovered from a human donor in good health (CMV status not recorded). Some clones in this sample may be carry-over from other donors' samples. The sequence is built from TRBV5-6 and TRBJ1-5; perhaps TRBD1 is the D gene, with 5 bases matching. The specimen sequenced was PBMCs. The nucleotide sequence reads TGTGCCAGCAGCTGGGGGACTAGCAATCAGCCCCAGCATTTT. It specifies CASSWGTSNQPQHF.